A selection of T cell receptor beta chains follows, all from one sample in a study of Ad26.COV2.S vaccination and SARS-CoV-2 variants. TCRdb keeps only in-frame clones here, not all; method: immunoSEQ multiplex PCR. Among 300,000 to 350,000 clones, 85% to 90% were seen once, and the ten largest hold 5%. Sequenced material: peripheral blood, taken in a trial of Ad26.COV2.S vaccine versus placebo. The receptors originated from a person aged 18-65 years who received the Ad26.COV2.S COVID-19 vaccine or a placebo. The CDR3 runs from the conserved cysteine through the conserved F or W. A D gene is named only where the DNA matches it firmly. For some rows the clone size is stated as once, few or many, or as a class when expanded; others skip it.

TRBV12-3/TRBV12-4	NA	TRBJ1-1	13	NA	TGTGCCAGCAGTCTCCAGCCGAACACTGAAGCTTTCTTT	CASSLQPNTEAFF
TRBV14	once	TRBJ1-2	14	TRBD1	TGTGCCAGCAGCCAAATAAGGACAGGGGATGGCTACACCTTC	CASSQIRTGDGYTF
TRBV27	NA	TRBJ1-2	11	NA	TGTGCCAGCAGTTTCCGGGGTGGCTACACCTTC	CASSFRGGYTF
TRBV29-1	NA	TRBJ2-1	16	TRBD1	TGCAGCGTCGAAATGACCGGGACAGGGGGCCGCAATGAGCAGTTCTTC	CSVEMTGTGGRNEQFF
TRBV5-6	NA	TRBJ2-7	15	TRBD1	TGTGCCAGCAGCACCCGGGACAGGGGGGGATACGAGCAGTACTTC	CASSTRDRGGYEQYF
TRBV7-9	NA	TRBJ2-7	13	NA	TGTGCCAGCAGCTTAGCGCCCGAGGGCGAGCAGTACTTC	CASSLAPEGEQYF
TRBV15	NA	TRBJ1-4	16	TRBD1	TGTGCCACCAGCAGACCCGGACAGGGAATAAATGAAAAACTGTTTTTT	CATSRPGQGINEKLFF
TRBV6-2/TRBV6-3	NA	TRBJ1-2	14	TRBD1	TGTGCCAGCAGTTACCGACAGGGGCTAGGGGGCTACACCTTC	CASSYRQGLGGYTF
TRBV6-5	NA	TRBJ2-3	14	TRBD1	TGTGCCAGCAGTCCCGGGACAGGGCCAGATACGCAGTATTTT	CASSPGTGPDTQYF
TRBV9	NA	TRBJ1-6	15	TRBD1	TGTGCCAGCAGCCGGGCTCAGGGGGCAAGATCACCCCTCCACTTT	CASSRAQGARSPLHF
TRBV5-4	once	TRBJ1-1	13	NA	TGTGCCAGCAGCGTGACGGGGTTCACTGAAGCTTTCTTT	CASSVTGFTEAFF
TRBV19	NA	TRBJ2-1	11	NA	TGTGCCAGTAGTCAAACCAATGAGCAGTTCTTC	CASSQTNEQFF
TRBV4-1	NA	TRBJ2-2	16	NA	TGCGCCAGCAGCCAAGTCTTCGGACTCGGCACCGGGGAGCTGTTTTTT	CASSQVFGLGTGELFF
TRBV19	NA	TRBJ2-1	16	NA	TGTGCCAGTAGTATAAATACCGGGGACGCTGCCGATGAGCAGTTCTTC	CASSINTGDAADEQFF
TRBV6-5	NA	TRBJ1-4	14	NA	TGTGCCAGCCAAAGGGACGCAACTAATGAAAAACTGTTTTTT	CASQRDATNEKLFF
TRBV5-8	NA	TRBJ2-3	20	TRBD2	TGTGCCAGCAGCTTGGTTGGCAGACTAGCGCCCCAGGGACGGACAGATACGCAGTATTTT	CASSLVGRLAPQGRTDTQYF
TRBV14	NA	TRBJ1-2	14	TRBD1	TGTGCCAGCAGCCAAGTTGGGCAGGGGGACGGCTACACCTTC	CASSQVGQGDGYTF
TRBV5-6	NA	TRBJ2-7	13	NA	TGTGCCAGCAGCCCGGGGCCAGCGTACGAGCAGTACTTC	CASSPGPAYEQYF
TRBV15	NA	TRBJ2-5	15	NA	TGTGCCACCAGCAGAGTACCAGGGGCCAGGCAGACCCAGTACTTC	CATSRVPGARQTQYF
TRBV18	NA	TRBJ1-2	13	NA	TGTGCCAGCTCACCATTGGACCGCAGGGGCTACACCTTC	CASSPLDRRGYTF
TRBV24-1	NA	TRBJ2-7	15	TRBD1	TGTGCCACCAGTGATTTACGGACAGGGTCGGGAGAGCAGTACTTC	CATSDLRTGSGEQYF
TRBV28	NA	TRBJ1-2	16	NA	TGTGCCAGCAGTTTAAGCCAGGGGTTTGGTACGCAGGGCTACACCTTC	CASSLSQGFGTQGYTF
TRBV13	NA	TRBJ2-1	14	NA	TGTGCCAGCAGCTTGGGACTCAGCAACAATGAGCAGTTCTTC	CASSLGLSNNEQFF
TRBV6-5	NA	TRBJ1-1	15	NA	TGTGCCAGCAGTTACTCGGCACCTATGAACACTGAAGCTTTCTTT	CASSYSAPMNTEAFF
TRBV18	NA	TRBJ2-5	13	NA	TGTGCCAGCTCACCAGGGGGGTTAGAGACCCAGTACTTC	CASSPGGLETQYF
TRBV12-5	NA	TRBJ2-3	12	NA	TGTGCTAGTGGTCCAAGCACAGATACGCAGTATTTT	CASGPSTDTQYF
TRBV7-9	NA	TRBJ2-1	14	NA	TGTGCCAGCAGCCCCTACAGGGTAGGGAATGAGCAGTTCTTC	CASSPYRVGNEQFF
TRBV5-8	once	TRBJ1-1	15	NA	TGTGCCAGCAGCTTAGGCGGCAGGGGAGGCACTGAAGCTTTCTTT	CASSLGGRGGTEAFF
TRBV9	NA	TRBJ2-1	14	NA	TGTGCCAGCAGCCCCAACCCTAGCGACGATGAGCAGTTCTTC	CASSPNPSDDEQFF
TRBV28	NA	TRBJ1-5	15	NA	TGTGCCAGCAGCCACCCCCCGTATAGCAATCAGCCCCAGCATTTT	CASSHPPYSNQPQHF
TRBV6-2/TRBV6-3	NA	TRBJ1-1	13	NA	TGTGCCAGCAGCCTAGGGTGGATCACTGAAGCTTTCTTT	CASSLGWITEAFF
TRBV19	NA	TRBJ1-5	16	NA	TGTGCCAGTAGTATTTCAGGGGAGTGGGGCAATCAGCCCCAGCATTTT	CASSISGEWGNQPQHF
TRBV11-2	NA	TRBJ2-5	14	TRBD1	TGTGCCAGCAGCCCGGACAGGGTGGGAGAGACCCAGTACTTC	CASSPDRVGETQYF
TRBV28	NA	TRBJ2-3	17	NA	TGTGCCAGCAGTTTAGGCCCTAGCGCGAGATACACAGATACGCAGTATTTT	CASSLGPSARYTDTQYF
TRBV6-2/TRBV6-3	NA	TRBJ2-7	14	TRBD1	TGTGCCAGCAGTTTTACCGGGACAGCCTACGAGCAGTACTTC	CASSFTGTAYEQYF
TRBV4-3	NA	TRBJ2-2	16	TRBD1	TGCGCCAGCAGCCAAGATCGAGACAGGGGAACCGGGGAGCTGTTTTTT	CASSQDRDRGTGELFF
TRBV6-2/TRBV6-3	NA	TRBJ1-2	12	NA	TGTGCCAGCAGTTATGGGGGGGGGACCTACACCTTC	CASSYGGGTYTF
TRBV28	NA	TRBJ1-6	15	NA	TGTGCCAGCATCCCGGCGACCGGGGGAATGCCACCCCTCCACTTT	CASIPATGGMPPLHF
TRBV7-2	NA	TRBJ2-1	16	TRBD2	TGTGCCAGCAGCCCCCCGGGACTAGCGGGAGGCAATGAGCAGTTCTTC	CASSPPGLAGGNEQFF
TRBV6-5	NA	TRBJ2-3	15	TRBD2	TGTGCCAGTCAGTCTCTGGCGGGAGGGCCGGGTACGCAGTATTTT	CASQSLAGGPGTQYF
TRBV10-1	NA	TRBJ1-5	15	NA	TGCGCCAGCTACCATGGGGGACGGGACACACCAACCCAGCATTTT	CASYHGGRDTPTQHF
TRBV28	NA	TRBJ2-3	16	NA	TGTGCCAGCAGTCCCCTGGGGGCGGGAGTCCCAGATACGCAGTATTTT	CASSPLGAGVPDTQYF
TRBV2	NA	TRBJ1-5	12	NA	TGTGCCAGCAGATATAGCAATCAGCCCCAGCATTTT	CASRYSNQPQHF
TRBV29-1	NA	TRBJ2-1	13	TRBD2	TGCAGCGCCGGACTAGCGGGGGCCGTGGGGCAGTTCTTC	CSAGLAGAVGQFF
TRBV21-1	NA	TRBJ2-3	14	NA	TGTGCCACCCGGGACGCAAGGGTTCCAGATACGCAGTATTTT	CATRDARVPDTQYF
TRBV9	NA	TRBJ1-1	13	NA	TGTGCCAGCAGCCAGGGACAAAATGCTGAAGCTTTCTTT	CASSQGQNAEAFF
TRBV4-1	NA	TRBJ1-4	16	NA	TGCGCCAGCAGTTACACCTCTGGAATGAAGAGCGAAAAACTGTTTTTT	CASSYTSGMKSEKLFF
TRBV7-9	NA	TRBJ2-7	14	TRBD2	TGTGCCAGCAGCCCTTTAGCGGGGGGGTACGAGCAGTACTTC	CASSPLAGGYEQYF
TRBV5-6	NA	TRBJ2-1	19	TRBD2	TGTGCCAGCAGCTTGGAGGTAGCGGGGGGACCTAACTCCTACAATGAGCAGTTCTTC	CASSLEVAGGPNSYNEQFF
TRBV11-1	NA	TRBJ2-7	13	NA	TGTGCCAGCAGCTTAGCCGTGAGCTACGAGCAGTACTTC	CASSLAVSYEQYF
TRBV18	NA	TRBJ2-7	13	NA	TGTGCCAGCTCAGGGGCCCAAGGTACGGGGCAGTACTTC	CASSGAQGTGQYF